The 4 T cell receptor beta chains given below trace back to one sample, sequenced in a study of blood T cell repertoires in COVID-19. The method was immunoSEQ multiplex PCR; TCRdb's version includes in-frame clones alone and lacks a portion of them. The table lists fewer than 70,000 clones, around 90% of them singletons. The sample comprised peripheral blood. These TCRs come from an elderly woman with active COVID-19.

V and J are TRBV29-1 and TRBJ2-5, with 7 bases fitting TRBD2. CDR3 length: 10 residues. The J segment lost 12 bases and the V segment lost 6 bases, leaving 7 bases of the junction unmatched. CDR1 and CDR2 from the germline V gene are SQVTM and ANQGSEA. CDR3 nucleotide sequence: TGCAGCGTAGCTGGGGAGGGCGAGTACTTC. This sequence encodes CSVAGEGEYF.

The rearrangement links TRBV19 to TRBJ2-7; 10 nucleotides line up with TRBD1. Germline V CDR1 and CDR2: LNHDA, SQIVND (reference sequence). V lost 5 bases, J lost 6 bases, and 7 bases stayed unmatched. CDR3 length: 14 amino acids. DNA for the CDR3: TGTGCCAGTAGTGGGGGACAGGGGTACGGCGAGCAGTACTTC. It is translated as CASSGGQGYGEQYF.

J is TRBJ2-7 and V is TRBV7-6, with D uncertain. The V gene's germline CDR1 is SGHVS and CDR2 FNYEAQ. The CDR3 runs 14 residues. V was shortened by 0 bases and J by 0 bases, with 6 bases between the two germline ends. CDR3: CASSLAQSSYEQYF. The CDR3 DNA reads as TGTGCCAGCAGCTTAGCACAGTCCTCCTACGAGCAGTACTTC.

The chain has TRBV10-2 and TRBJ2-7; 11 nucleotides line up with TRBD1. The V gene's germline CDR1 is WSHSY and CDR2 SAAADI. The V segment lost 4 bases and the J segment 4 bases; nucleotides outside the gene matches: 6. The length of the CDR3 is 15 residues. CDR3 sequence reads: CASSGWTGGGYEQYV. Here the CDR3 DNA reads TGCGCCAGCAGTGGGTGGACAGGGGGCGGGTACGAGCAGTACGTC.